This T cell receptor (beta chain) comes out of a study of blood T cell repertoires in COVID-19. TCRdb keeps only in-frame clones here, not all; method: immunoSEQ multiplex PCR. The repertoire holds 250,000 to 350,000 clones, with about 89% as singletons. This CDR3 is built from 14 residues. After removal of 5 bases from V and 8 bases from J, the junction contained 7 bases not matched to a gene. Germline V gene lookup returns CDR1 LNHNV and CDR2 YYDKDF (reference sequence). Material: peripheral blood. The chain uses TRBV15 and TRBJ2-1; 9 bases match TRBD1. The receptor comes from a woman aged 60-75 years with acute or convalescent COVID-19. CDR3 region: CATSGGGQGDEQFF. CDR3 coding DNA: TGTGCCACCAGCGGGGGGGGACAGGGAGATGAGCAGTTCTTC.